This T cell receptor (beta chain) was sequenced for a study of response to subunit inactivated influenza vaccine. Points from the study as a whole: It was the authors' suggestion that each seasonal influenza vaccination recruits few new T cells.

MiXCR, run by TCRdb on the RT-PCR reads, gives a single entry per CDR3 protein. The sample contains about 520,000 distinct CDR3 sequences, around 7.7% of which appear only once. CDR1 and CDR2 (germline): SEHNR, FQNEAQ (reference sequence). The CDR3 is 14 residues long. With 3 bases removed from V and 7 bases from J, the gap between germline ends came to 15 bases. With respect to this clonotype: The antigen remains unidentified.

The receptor comes from a man aged 50-75 years who received an inactivated influenza vaccine. This chain uses TRBV7-9 with TRBJ1-2; weak D call: TRBD1 (6 bases). Sequenced material: PBMCs from blood, taken less than 25 months after vaccination. DNA for the CDR3: TGTGCCAGCAGCTTCCCCCGGGGGCAAGGTGGCTACACCTTC. Translation gives CASSFPRGQGGYTF.